The rows below give T cell receptor beta chains drawn from one sample of a study of T cell responses to AZD1222 COVID-19 vaccine. TCRdb's table, derived via immunoSEQ multiplex PCR, lists solely in-frame clones and lacks some. Among 150,000 or so clones listed, about 89% were seen once. Sequencing was performed on peripheral blood, taken on day 0 of AZD1222 vaccination. These receptors all stem from an adult in good health. Both conserved end residues are part of each CDR3. Each record gives: CDR3 protein, CDR3 length, V gene.

cdr3_aa: CASSERRGEKLFF
cdr3_length: 13
v_call: TRBV11-2

cdr3_aa: CASSLFYGSGTDTQYF
cdr3_length: 16
v_call: TRBV11-2

cdr3_aa: CASSFSANYGYTF
cdr3_length: 13
v_call: TRBV5-1

cdr3_aa: CASSEPRQGDTEAFF
cdr3_length: 15
v_call: TRBV25-1

cdr3_aa: CSVDHRGDSYEQYF
cdr3_length: 14
v_call: TRBV29-1

cdr3_aa: CASSLNGWGIDTQYF
cdr3_length: 15
v_call: TRBV5-6

cdr3_aa: CASSLGARYYNEQFF
cdr3_length: 15
v_call: TRBV6-5

cdr3_aa: CASSPRDEGGNEQFF
cdr3_length: 15
v_call: TRBV6-4

cdr3_aa: CASSFTAGNTIYF
cdr3_length: 13
v_call: TRBV28

cdr3_aa: CASSGGNRKSGTEAFF
cdr3_length: 16
v_call: TRBV9

cdr3_aa: CASSRTQGPNQPQHF
cdr3_length: 15
v_call: TRBV6-6

cdr3_aa: CAIGTDNQPQHF
cdr3_length: 12
v_call: TRBV28

cdr3_aa: CASRGDRARNVNSPLHF
cdr3_length: 17
v_call: TRBV2

cdr3_aa: CASSFDNRGWRTEAFF
cdr3_length: 16
v_call: TRBV7-9

cdr3_aa: CASSSTGSLNSNSPLHF
cdr3_length: 17
v_call: TRBV5-1

cdr3_aa: CASSPLGSYEQYF
cdr3_length: 13
v_call: TRBV18

cdr3_aa: CASSVRAGPYNSPLHF
cdr3_length: 16
v_call: TRBV2

cdr3_aa: CATSVKAGAYNEQFF
cdr3_length: 15
v_call: TRBV24-1

cdr3_aa: CATSGGVAEGVGNEQFF
cdr3_length: 17
v_call: TRBV15

cdr3_aa: CASSPRAGQPQHF
cdr3_length: 13
v_call: TRBV27

cdr3_aa: CASSLGEQETQYF
cdr3_length: 13
v_call: TRBV5-1

cdr3_aa: CASSLPDRDNSPLHF
cdr3_length: 15
v_call: TRBV5-1

cdr3_aa: CASSLGGNSYNEQFF
cdr3_length: 15
v_call: TRBV5-8

cdr3_aa: CATSDLARGHGYTF
cdr3_length: 14
v_call: TRBV24-1

cdr3_aa: CASRQGSSGNTIYF
cdr3_length: 14
v_call: TRBV6-5

cdr3_aa: CASSYRGEPQHF
cdr3_length: 12
v_call: TRBV6-5

cdr3_aa: CASSIYYGTISYNEQFF
cdr3_length: 17
v_call: TRBV11-3

cdr3_aa: CASSLGTNSNQPQHF
cdr3_length: 15
v_call: TRBV5-1

cdr3_aa: CASRAGGTQYF
cdr3_length: 11
v_call: TRBV19

cdr3_aa: CASGLGGLADYNEQFF
cdr3_length: 16
v_call: TRBV12-5

cdr3_aa: CASSLGASGRFEQFF
cdr3_length: 15
v_call: TRBV5-1

cdr3_aa: CASSLRQGVDYGYTF
cdr3_length: 15
v_call: TRBV5-1

cdr3_aa: CASSPSYRGSTGELFF
cdr3_length: 16
v_call: TRBV18

cdr3_aa: CASSLQGTSSGNTIYF
cdr3_length: 16
v_call: TRBV5-1

cdr3_aa: CASSLGSVGQGPQHF
cdr3_length: 15
v_call: TRBV7-2

cdr3_aa: CASSTRGSGNQPQHF
cdr3_length: 15
v_call: TRBV19

cdr3_aa: CASSQSNTEAFF
cdr3_length: 12
v_call: TRBV3-1/TRBV3-2

cdr3_aa: CASSLPGQGYNEQFF
cdr3_length: 15
v_call: TRBV3-1/TRBV3-2

cdr3_aa: CASSSGGADTQYF
cdr3_length: 13
v_call: TRBV6-6

cdr3_aa: CASSPRISSVAANDEQYF
cdr3_length: 18
v_call: TRBV18

cdr3_aa: CSVDLWDNEQFF
cdr3_length: 12
v_call: TRBV29-1

cdr3_aa: CASSPRGPERAYWGYTF
cdr3_length: 17
v_call: TRBV5-8

cdr3_aa: CASSSREDMVYEQYF
cdr3_length: 15
v_call: TRBV7-9

cdr3_aa: CASSAGTGEYNEQFF
cdr3_length: 15
v_call: TRBV6-4

cdr3_aa: CASSLAGTGDEKLFF
cdr3_length: 15
v_call: TRBV5-1